The T cell receptor beta chain described here comes from a study of blood T cells in healthy people across ages. This clonotype was seen only a few times. Next came a second PCR, run for about 7 to 12 cycles, which used a sample-barcoded 5' primer along with a J-beta primer mix. The template-switch adaptor was a 5' adaptor with 12 random nucleotides. It tagged each cDNA molecule. TCRdb re-derived calls from the 5' RACE reads in MiXCR, one entry per CDR3 protein. The data contain 650,000 to 1,000,000 distinct CDR3 sequences, about 37% of them singletons. CDR1 and CDR2 (germline): SGHKS, YYEKEE (reference sequence). Trimming removed 4 bases from V and 2 bases from J, with 12 bases in between. This CDR3 contains 14 residues.

Sequenced: blood. The V call is TRBV5-5, the J call TRBJ1-1; no firm D call. This clonotype was obtained from a man aged 18 to 29 in good health. In nucleotides, the CDR3 is TGTGCCAGCAGCCGGGGTGACATCAACACTGAAGCTTTCTTT. It is translated as CASSRGDINTEAFF. The full variable domain, its missing parts supplied by reference TRBV5-5 and TRBJ1-1, is DAGVTQSPTHLIKTRGQQVTLRCSPISGHKSVSWYQQVLGQGPQFIFQYYEKEERGRGNFPDRFSARQFPNYSSELNVNALLLGDSALYLCASSRGDINTEAFFGQGTRLTVV.